This T cell receptor (beta chain) was recovered during a study of blood T cell repertoires in COVID-19. Whole-study context: Sites across the United States, Italy and Spain contributed samples from acute and convalescent COVID-19.

Sequencing used immunoSEQ multiplex PCR; TCRdb keeps in-frame clones, though not all of them. The sample contains tens of thousands of clones, about 86% of which appear only once. With 3 bases removed from V and 9 bases from J, the gap between germline ends came to 9 bases. The CDR3 has 12 residues. Looked up from germline, CDR1 is LGHDT and CDR2 is YNNKEL (reference sequence). The chain employs TRBV3-1 (or the pseudogene TRBV3-2) and TRBJ2-1; D perhaps matches TRBD2 (5 bases). The receptor was derived from a man aged 35 to 55 with COVID-19, enrolled during active disease. Sequencing input: peripheral blood. The CDR3 DNA follows: TGTGCCAGCAGCCAGAGTGGACTTGAGCAGTTCTTC. It is translated as CASSQSGLEQFF.